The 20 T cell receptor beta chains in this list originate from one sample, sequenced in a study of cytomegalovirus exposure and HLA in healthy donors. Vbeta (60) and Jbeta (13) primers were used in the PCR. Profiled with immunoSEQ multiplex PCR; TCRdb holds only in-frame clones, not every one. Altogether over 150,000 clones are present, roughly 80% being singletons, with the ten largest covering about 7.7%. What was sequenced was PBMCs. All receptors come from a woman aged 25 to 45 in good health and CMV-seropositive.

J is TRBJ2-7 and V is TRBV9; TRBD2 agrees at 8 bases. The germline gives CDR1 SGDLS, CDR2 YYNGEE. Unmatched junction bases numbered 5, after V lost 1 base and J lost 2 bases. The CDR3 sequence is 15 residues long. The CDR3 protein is CASSVTAGAPYEQYF. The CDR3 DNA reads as TGTGCCAGCAGCGTAACAGCGGGGGCCCCCTACGAGCAGTACTTC.

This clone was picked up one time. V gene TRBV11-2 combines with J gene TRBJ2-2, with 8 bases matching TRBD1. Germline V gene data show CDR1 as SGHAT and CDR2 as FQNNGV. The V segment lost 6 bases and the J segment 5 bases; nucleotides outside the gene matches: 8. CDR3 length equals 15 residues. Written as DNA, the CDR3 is TGTGCCAGCAGTCCCAGGACAGGGCGGACCGGGGAGCTGTTTTTT. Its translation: CASSPRTGRTGELFF.

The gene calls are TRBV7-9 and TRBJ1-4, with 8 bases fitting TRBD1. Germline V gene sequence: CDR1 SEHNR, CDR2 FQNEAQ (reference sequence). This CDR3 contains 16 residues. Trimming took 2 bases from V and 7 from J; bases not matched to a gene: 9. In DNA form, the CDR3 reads TGTGCCAGCAGCTTAACCCGGACAGGGATCGGTGAAAAACTGTTTTTT. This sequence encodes CASSLTRTGIGEKLFF.

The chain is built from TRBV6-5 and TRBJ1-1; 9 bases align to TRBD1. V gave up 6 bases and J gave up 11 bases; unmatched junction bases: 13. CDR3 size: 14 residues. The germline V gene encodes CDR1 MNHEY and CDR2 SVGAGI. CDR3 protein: CASRPEGQGGSAFF. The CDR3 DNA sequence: TGTGCCAGCAGGCCCGAGGGACAGGGCGGTTCTGCTTTCTTT.

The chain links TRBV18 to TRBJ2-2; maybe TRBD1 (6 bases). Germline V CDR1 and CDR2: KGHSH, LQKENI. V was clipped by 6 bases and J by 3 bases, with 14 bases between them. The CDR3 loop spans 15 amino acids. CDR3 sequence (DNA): TGTGCCAGCTCCCCGCCGGGGACATACACCGGGGAGCTGTTTTTT. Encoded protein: CASSPPGTYTGELFF.

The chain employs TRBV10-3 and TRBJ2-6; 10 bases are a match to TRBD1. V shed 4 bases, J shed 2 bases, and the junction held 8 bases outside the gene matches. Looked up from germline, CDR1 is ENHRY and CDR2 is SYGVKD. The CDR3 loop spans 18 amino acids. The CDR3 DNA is TGTGCCATCAGTGGGGGACAGGGGTCGGGGCCTGGGGCCAACGTCCTGACTTTC. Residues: CAISGGQGSGPGANVLTF.

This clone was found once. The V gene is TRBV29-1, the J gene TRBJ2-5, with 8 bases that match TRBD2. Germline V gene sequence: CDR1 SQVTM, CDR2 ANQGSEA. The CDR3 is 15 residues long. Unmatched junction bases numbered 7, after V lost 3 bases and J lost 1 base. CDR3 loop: CSVDPVAGFQETQYF. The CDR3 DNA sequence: TGCAGCGTTGATCCGGTAGCGGGGTTCCAAGAGACCCAGTACTTC.

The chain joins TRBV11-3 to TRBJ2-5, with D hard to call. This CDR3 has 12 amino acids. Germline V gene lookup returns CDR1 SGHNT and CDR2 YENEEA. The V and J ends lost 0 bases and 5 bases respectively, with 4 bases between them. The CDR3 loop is CASSLERETQYF. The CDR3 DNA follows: TGTGCCAGCAGCTTAGAACGGGAGACCCAGTACTTC.

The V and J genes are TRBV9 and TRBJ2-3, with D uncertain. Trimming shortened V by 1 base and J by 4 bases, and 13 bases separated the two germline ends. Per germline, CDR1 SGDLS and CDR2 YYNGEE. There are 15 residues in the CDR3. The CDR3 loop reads CASSVSVVSADTQYF. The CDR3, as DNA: TGTGCCAGCAGCGTATCCGTAGTGAGCGCAGATACGCAGTATTTT. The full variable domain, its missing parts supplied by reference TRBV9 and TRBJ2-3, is DSGVTQTPKHLITATGQRVTLRCSPRSGDLSVYWYQQSLDQGLQFLIQYYNGEERAKGNILERFSAQQFPDLHSELNLSSLELGDSALYFCASSVSVVSADTQYFGPGTRLTVL.

CDR3 DNA sequence: TGTGCCAGCAGTGAAGCACCCAGGTCCTACGAGCAGTACTTC. This translates into CASSEAPRSYEQYF. This rearrangement joins TRBV2 to TRBJ2-7, with D uncertain. V was shortened by 0 bases and J by 1 base, with 7 bases between the two germline ends. This CDR3 spans 14 amino acids. CDR1 is SNHLY and CDR2 is FYNNEI in the germline V gene.

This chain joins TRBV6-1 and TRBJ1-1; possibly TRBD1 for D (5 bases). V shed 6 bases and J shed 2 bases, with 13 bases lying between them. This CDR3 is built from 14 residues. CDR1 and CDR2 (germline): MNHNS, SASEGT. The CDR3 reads CASRNLQGNTEAFF. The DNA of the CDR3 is TGTGCCAGCAGGAACCTTCAGGGAAACACTGAAGCTTTCTTT.

CDR3 region: CASSLFLQGTGELFF. The CDR3 DNA sequence: TGTGCCAGCAGTTTATTTCTCCAGGGCACCGGGGAGCTGTTTTTT. The V call is TRBV28, the J call TRBJ2-2, with D possibly TRBD1 on 5 matching bases. The CDR3 sequence is 15 residues long. Per germline, CDR1 MDHEN and CDR2 SYDVKM. V lost 1 base, J lost 4 bases, and 10 bases lay in between.

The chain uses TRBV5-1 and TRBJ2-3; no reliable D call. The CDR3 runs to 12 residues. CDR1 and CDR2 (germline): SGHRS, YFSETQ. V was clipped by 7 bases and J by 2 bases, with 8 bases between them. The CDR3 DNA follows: TGCGCCAGCTCCCCAGTCACAGATACGCAGTATTTT. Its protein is CASSPVTDTQYF.

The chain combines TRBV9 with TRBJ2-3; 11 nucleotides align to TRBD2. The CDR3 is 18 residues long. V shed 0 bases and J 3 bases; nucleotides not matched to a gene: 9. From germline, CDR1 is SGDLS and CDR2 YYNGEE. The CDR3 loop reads CASSVESSGGAMTDTQYF. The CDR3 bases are TGTGCCAGCAGCGTAGAAAGTAGCGGGGGGGCCATGACAGATACGCAGTATTTT.

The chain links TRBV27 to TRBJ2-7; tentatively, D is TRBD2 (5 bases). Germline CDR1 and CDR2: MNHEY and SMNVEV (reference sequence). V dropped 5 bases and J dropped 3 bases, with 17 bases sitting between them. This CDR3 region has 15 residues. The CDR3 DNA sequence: TGTGCCAGCAGTCCGCCGCAGCGGCTCCACTACGAGCAGTACTTC. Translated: CASSPPQRLHYEQYF.

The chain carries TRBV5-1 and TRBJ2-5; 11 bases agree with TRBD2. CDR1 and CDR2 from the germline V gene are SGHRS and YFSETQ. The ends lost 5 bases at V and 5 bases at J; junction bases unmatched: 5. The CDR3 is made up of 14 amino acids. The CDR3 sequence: CASSLTSGAETQYF. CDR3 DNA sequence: TGCGCCAGCAGTTTGACTAGCGGGGCGGAGACCCAGTACTTC.

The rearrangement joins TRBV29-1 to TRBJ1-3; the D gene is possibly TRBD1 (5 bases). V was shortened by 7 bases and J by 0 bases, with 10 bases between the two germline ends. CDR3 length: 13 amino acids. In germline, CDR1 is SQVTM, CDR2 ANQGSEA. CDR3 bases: TGCAGCGCGTTAGGGGACTCTGGAAACACCATATATTTT. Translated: CSALGDSGNTIYF.

As DNA, the CDR3 is TGTGCCACCAGCAGAGATCCAGGTACATCGTATCGCAATCAGCCCCAGCATTTT. Translated: CATSRDPGTSYRNQPQHF. The V call is TRBV15, the J call TRBJ1-5; the D is unclear. The CDR3 contains 18 residues. Germline CDR1 LNHNV, CDR2 YYDKDF (reference sequence). V shed 0 bases and J shed 2 bases, with 17 bases lying between them. Filled out from reference TRBV15 and TRBJ1-5, the complete variable domain reads DAMVIQNPRYQVTQFGKPVTLSCSQTLNHNVMYWYQQKSSQAPKLLFHYYDKDFNNEADTPDNFQSRRPNTSFCFLDIRSPGLGDTAMYLCATSRDPGTSYRNQPQHFGDGTRLSIL.

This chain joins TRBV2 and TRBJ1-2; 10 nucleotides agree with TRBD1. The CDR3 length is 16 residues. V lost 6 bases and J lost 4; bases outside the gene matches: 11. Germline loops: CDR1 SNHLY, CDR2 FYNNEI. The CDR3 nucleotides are TGTGCCAGCAGGGAGAACCGGGACAGGGGTTCCTATGGCTACACCTTC. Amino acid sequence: CASRENRDRGSYGYTF.

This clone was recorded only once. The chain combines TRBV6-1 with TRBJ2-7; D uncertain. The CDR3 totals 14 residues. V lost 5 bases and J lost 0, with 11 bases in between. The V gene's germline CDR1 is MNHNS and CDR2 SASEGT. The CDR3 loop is CASSQTLSSYEQYF. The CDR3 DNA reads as TGTGCCAGCAGTCAGACTTTGAGCTCCTACGAGCAGTACTTC.